The present entry profiles one TCR beta chain with its context. It lacks a known antigen. Base qualities are not provided; no much larger clone lies one nucleotide away. CDR1 and CDR2, per the germline V gene (reference sequence), are MNHNY and SVGAGI. V is pruned by 2 bases and J by 0 bases, leaving 3 bases of the junction without a gene match. From the cysteine up to the phenylalanine, the CDR3 has a length of 18 residues. Just the 54-base CDR3 DNA is kept, in frame starting at base 1. Ficoll-Paque density gradient centrifugation was used to isolate PBMCs. The sample was run on an Illumina NovaSeq 6000. TCRalpha and TCRbeta cDNA libraries were built by 5'RACE with constant-segment primers, adding sample barcodes and unique molecular identifiers. Trizol reagent was used to extract RNA from every sample. Libraries were amplified in two PCR steps, with a second sample barcode and Illumina TruSeq adapters added in the second step. Libraries were sequenced on an Illumina NovaSeq with 2 x 150 bp paired-end reads. Concerning the study's data processing: Reads were demultiplexed and collapsed into UMI-guided consensus sequences with migec v1.2.7. Using mixcr v2.1.11, UMI consensuses were aligned to TRA and TRB V and J templates and then assembled into clonotypes. Expanded or contracted clonotypes were those called significant by both edgeR and NoisET, with noise models trained on biological replicates. edgeR calls used a false discovery rate-adjusted p below 0.01 and a log2 fold-change threshold of 1. PCA with hierarchical clustering of max-normalized trajectories of the 1000 most abundant clonotypes was used as exploratory dynamics analysis. The CD4 or CD8 phenotype of responding clones was assigned using the separately sequenced CD4+ and CD8+ repertoires. TCRdb redid the processing of the public reads, applying fastp at Q25 and MiXCR, and retained in-frame beta chains. Under each unique CDR3 protein, matching rows form one entry showing the most common genes and DNA. The V and J calls come from TCRdb's annotation, not from the publication. This sample gives some 130,000 distinct CDR3 sequences in total; 15% to 20% of them show up just once. The biggest ten clones account for approximately 15% of the sample.

This specimen belongs to a study of T-cell memory formation after mild COVID-19 (dated by TCRdb to 2020 to 2023). A note on the overall study: TCR sequence clusters from the two donors were largely donor specific. In a couple of donors, T-cell clones that expanded and contracted after mild COVID-19 were tracked by sequencing TCRalpha and TCRbeta repertoires over time. The cohort was made up of two young adult volunteers, one female and one male, who were previously healthy.

Beyond this particular receptor, the publication reports: Contracting CD4+ clones were located mainly in the CM and EM memory subsets, whereas CD8+ clones were found to be enriched in EMRA. The detection of some responding clones in pre-infection memory suggests that pre-existing cross-reactive memory T cells joined the SARS-CoV-2 response. Clones that contracted from day 15 to 85 showed balanced CD4/CD8 phenotypes, whereas a second wave of clones that expanded from day 15 to 37 leaned towards CD4+. SARS-CoV-2 specificity was not confirmed for the second-wave clones peaking on day 37. Only a couple of mild cases were covered by the study, and larger cohorts that include severe cases with pre-infection samples were considered necessary.

This receptor was identified in an adult woman who had mild COVID-19 (a few samples of this study predate the infection). The sample titles of this study are shuffled in the database, so cell type and time point are left out; the donor was told from shared clones. The V and J genes are TRBV6-6 and TRBJ2-6; TRBD1 matches 11 bases in the middle. Source material: PBMCs or a T cell subset sorted from them (not recorded which). The CDR3 protein is CASSYGQGAFSGANVLTF. Read as DNA, the sequence is TGTGCCAGCAGTTACGGACAGGGGGCTTTCTCTGGGGCCAACGTCCTGACTTTC.